This is a list of T cell receptor beta chains from one sample in a study of PD-L1 blockade in urothelial cancer. Generated by immunoSEQ multiplex PCR, the TCRdb table keeps only in-frame clones and is missing some. The data hold around 30,000 clones, with about 79% observed a single time. The source was PBMCs, collected around atezolizumab (anti-PD-L1) treatment. These receptors were collected from a man in his sixties with urothelial cancer. Each CDR3 is given with its conserved first and last residue. Fields, in order: J gene, V gene, clone size, D gene, CDR3 protein, CDR3 DNA. The D gene is left open where the match is weak. A row's size may be missing; if present it is once, few, many or a size class.

J gene: TRBJ2-7; V gene: TRBV11-3; clone size: .; D gene: TRBD1; CDR3 protein: CASSMDREQTYEQYF; CDR3 DNA: TGTGCCAGCAGCATGGACAGGGAACAAACCTACGAGCAGTACTTC
J gene: TRBJ1-2; V gene: TRBV14; clone size: .; D gene: TRBD1; CDR3 protein: CASSRTGGEANYGYTF; CDR3 DNA: TGTGCCAGCAGTCGGACAGGGGGGGAAGCTAACTATGGCTACACCTTC
J gene: TRBJ2-3; V gene: TRBV9; clone size: .; D gene: .; CDR3 protein: CASSVVGQGSTDTQYF; CDR3 DNA: TGTGCCAGCAGCGTAGTAGGTCAGGGGAGCACAGATACGCAGTATTTT
J gene: TRBJ2-3; V gene: TRBV10-2; clone size: .; D gene: .; CDR3 protein: CASSRGGGRTDTQYF; CDR3 DNA: TGCGCCAGCAGCCGAGGCGGGGGCCGCACAGATACGCAGTATTTT
J gene: TRBJ2-6; V gene: TRBV19; clone size: .; D gene: TRBD2; CDR3 protein: CASTLTTGGSTGANVLTF; CDR3 DNA: TGTGCCAGTACCCTCACGACGGGAGGTTCGACAGGGGCCAACGTCCTGACTTTC
J gene: TRBJ2-5; V gene: TRBV5-6; clone size: .; D gene: TRBD2; CDR3 protein: CASSLGGRARETQYF; CDR3 DNA: TGTGCCAGCAGCTTGGGCGGGAGGGCCCGTGAGACCCAGTACTTC
J gene: TRBJ1-1; V gene: TRBV7-2; clone size: .; D gene: TRBD1; CDR3 protein: CASSAMGSGQGALGAFF; CDR3 DNA: TGTGCCAGCAGCGCCATGGGGTCGGGACAGGGGGCGCTGGGAGCTTTCTTT
J gene: TRBJ1-2; V gene: TRBV9; clone size: .; D gene: TRBD1; CDR3 protein: CASSVGRGQSGGYTF; CDR3 DNA: TGTGCCAGCAGCGTAGGAAGGGGACAGTCAGGCGGCTACACCTTC
J gene: TRBJ2-2; V gene: TRBV29-1; clone size: .; D gene: .; CDR3 protein: CSVVTDSANTGELFF; CDR3 DNA: TGCAGCGTTGTAACGGACAGCGCGAACACCGGGGAGCTGTTTTTT
J gene: TRBJ2-7; V gene: TRBV27; clone size: .; D gene: TRBD2; CDR3 protein: CASSRTLLAGRLFEQYF; CDR3 DNA: TGTGCCAGCAGTCGCACCCTACTAGCGGGAAGGCTTTTCGAGCAGTACTTC
J gene: TRBJ2-3; V gene: TRBV7-8; clone size: .; D gene: .; CDR3 protein: CASSLKGGPTDTQYF; CDR3 DNA: TGTGCCAGCAGTCTAAAGGGGGGGCCCACAGATACGCAGTATTTT
J gene: TRBJ2-3; V gene: TRBV7-9; clone size: .; D gene: .; CDR3 protein: CASMGGGNTQYF; CDR3 DNA: TGTGCCAGCATGGGCGGAGGGAATACGCAGTATTTT
J gene: TRBJ2-3; V gene: TRBV5-1; clone size: .; D gene: TRBD1; CDR3 protein: CASSLRGLNTDTQYF; CDR3 DNA: TGCGCCAGCAGCTTGAGGGGGCTAAACACAGATACGCAGTATTTT
J gene: TRBJ1-4; V gene: TRBV19; clone size: .; D gene: .; CDR3 protein: CASSIRGAGLTNEKLFF; CDR3 DNA: TGTGCCAGTAGTATTCGGGGGGCAGGATTAACTAATGAAAAACTGTTTTTT
J gene: TRBJ1-1; V gene: TRBV9; clone size: .; D gene: TRBD1; CDR3 protein: CASSPQGSTEAFF; CDR3 DNA: TGTGCCAGCAGCCCACAGGGGTCCACTGAAGCTTTCTTT
J gene: TRBJ1-1; V gene: TRBV7-2; clone size: .; D gene: .; CDR3 protein: CASSSGISAFF; CDR3 DNA: TGTGCCAGCAGCTCAGGGATTTCGGCTTTCTTT
J gene: TRBJ1-6; V gene: TRBV30; clone size: .; D gene: .; CDR3 protein: CAWSVTRGAGNSPLHF; CDR3 DNA: TGTGCCTGGAGTGTAACCCGGGGGGCAGGGAATTCACCCCTCCACTTT
J gene: TRBJ1-1; V gene: TRBV6-5; clone size: .; D gene: .; CDR3 protein: CASSYSTPESKAFF; CDR3 DNA: TGTGCCAGCAGTTACTCGACACCAGAAAGTAAAGCTTTCTTT
J gene: TRBJ1-1; V gene: TRBV2; clone size: .; D gene: TRBD1; CDR3 protein: CARGAGTDTEAFF; CDR3 DNA: TGTGCCAGGGGAGCCGGGACAGACACTGAAGCTTTCTTT
J gene: TRBJ2-2; V gene: TRBV30; clone size: .; D gene: TRBD2; CDR3 protein: CAWSALRLAGDNTGELFF; CDR3 DNA: TGTGCCTGGAGTGCCCTGAGACTAGCGGGGGATAACACCGGGGAGCTGTTTTTT
J gene: TRBJ1-3; V gene: TRBV7-9; clone size: .; D gene: TRBD1; CDR3 protein: CASSLAGTGDGGTIYF; CDR3 DNA: TGTGCCAGCAGCTTAGCTGGGACAGGGGATGGAGGTACCATATATTTT
J gene: TRBJ2-6; V gene: TRBV7-3; clone size: once; D gene: .; CDR3 protein: CASSSGSGGANVLTF; CDR3 DNA: TGTGCCAGCAGCTCGGGGTCCGGCGGGGCCAACGTCCTGACTTTC
J gene: TRBJ2-1; V gene: TRBV11-2; clone size: .; D gene: .; CDR3 protein: CASSLARRGFLFF; CDR3 DNA: TGTGCCAGCAGCTTAGCTCGCAGGGGATTCTTGTTCTTC
J gene: TRBJ2-1; V gene: TRBV5-1; clone size: .; D gene: TRBD2; CDR3 protein: CASSPALAGYNEQFF; CDR3 DNA: TGCGCCAGCAGCCCTGCCCTAGCGGGGTACAATGAGCAGTTCTTC
J gene: TRBJ2-2; V gene: TRBV6-1; clone size: .; D gene: TRBD1; CDR3 protein: CASSDSLRQGRTGELFF; CDR3 DNA: TGTGCCAGCAGTGATTCCCTCCGACAGGGTCGTACCGGGGAGCTGTTTTTT
J gene: TRBJ1-3; V gene: TRBV27; clone size: .; D gene: .; CDR3 protein: CASRGRDGGNTIYF; CDR3 DNA: TGTGCCAGCAGGGGCAGGGATGGAGGAAACACCATATATTTT
J gene: TRBJ2-7; V gene: TRBV21-1; clone size: once; D gene: .; CDR3 protein: CASSKAPGAYSYEQYF; CDR3 DNA: TGTGCCAGCAGCAAAGCGCCCGGTGCCTACTCCTACGAGCAGTACTTC
J gene: TRBJ1-5; V gene: TRBV12-5; clone size: .; D gene: .; CDR3 protein: CASGLTRGYSNQPQHF; CDR3 DNA: TGTGCTAGTGGTTTGACGAGGGGGTATAGCAATCAGCCCCAGCATTTT
J gene: TRBJ2-2; V gene: TRBV2; clone size: .; D gene: .; CDR3 protein: CASRTDNTGELFF; CDR3 DNA: TGTGCCAGCCGGACTGATAACACCGGGGAGCTGTTTTTT
J gene: TRBJ2-7; V gene: TRBV7-2; clone size: .; D gene: .; CDR3 protein: CASSLAPGGGEQYF; CDR3 DNA: TGTGCCAGCAGCTTAGCGCCGGGGGGCGGCGAGCAGTACTTC
J gene: TRBJ1-1; V gene: TRBV15; clone size: .; D gene: .; CDR3 protein: CATSREGGPLEAFF; CDR3 DNA: TGTGCCACCAGCAGAGAAGGAGGCCCTCTGGAAGCTTTCTTT
J gene: TRBJ2-1; V gene: TRBV19; clone size: .; D gene: TRBD2; CDR3 protein: CASSIDGTSGGNEQFF; CDR3 DNA: TGTGCCAGTAGTATAGATGGGACTAGCGGGGGAAATGAGCAGTTCTTC
J gene: TRBJ2-5; V gene: TRBV7-2; clone size: .; D gene: .; CDR3 protein: CASSLVTAQETQYF; CDR3 DNA: TGTGCCAGCAGCTTAGTAACAGCACAAGAGACCCAGTACTTC
J gene: TRBJ2-1; V gene: TRBV2; clone size: .; D gene: .; CDR3 protein: CASSPDSQSYNEQFF; CDR3 DNA: TGTGCCAGCAGTCCGGACAGTCAATCCTACAATGAGCAGTTCTTC
J gene: TRBJ2-1; V gene: TRBV4-2; clone size: .; D gene: TRBD1; CDR3 protein: CASSEGQYNEQFF; CDR3 DNA: TGTGCCAGCAGCGAGGGACAGTACAATGAGCAGTTCTTC
J gene: TRBJ2-3; V gene: TRBV7-9; clone size: .; D gene: TRBD2; CDR3 protein: CASSLVRGGITDTQYF; CDR3 DNA: TGTGCCAGCAGCTTAGTGCGGGGGGGGATCACAGATACGCAGTATTTT
J gene: TRBJ1-2; V gene: TRBV6-4; clone size: .; D gene: TRBD1; CDR3 protein: CASSPGGITSLLYGYTF; CDR3 DNA: TGTGCCAGCAGTCCAGGGGGGATCACCTCCCTACTCTATGGCTACACCTTC
J gene: TRBJ1-3; V gene: TRBV9; clone size: .; D gene: .; CDR3 protein: CASSVRGESGNTIYF; CDR3 DNA: TGTGCCAGCAGCGTCCGGGGGGAGTCTGGAAACACCATATATTTT
J gene: TRBJ1-4; V gene: TRBV5-1; clone size: once; D gene: .; CDR3 protein: CASSLGGGEKLFF; CDR3 DNA: TGCGCCAGCAGCTTGGGCGGTGGGGAAAAACTGTTTTTT
J gene: TRBJ2-1; V gene: TRBV9; clone size: .; D gene: TRBD2; CDR3 protein: CASSVGLGGGFSLGQFF; CDR3 DNA: TGTGCCAGCAGCGTTGGGCTCGGGGGGGGTTTTTCGTTGGGGCAGTTCTTC
J gene: TRBJ2-7; V gene: TRBV18; clone size: .; D gene: TRBD2; CDR3 protein: CASSPTSGATSEQYF; CDR3 DNA: TGTGCCAGCTCACCCACTAGCGGGGCCACCTCCGAGCAGTACTTC
J gene: TRBJ2-2; V gene: TRBV5-4; clone size: .; D gene: .; CDR3 protein: CASSQTGPGELFF; CDR3 DNA: TGTGCCAGCAGCCAAACAGGCCCCGGGGAGCTGTTTTTT
J gene: TRBJ1-4; V gene: TRBV21-1; clone size: .; D gene: .; CDR3 protein: CASSIFRRPNEKLFF; CDR3 DNA: TGTGCCAGCAGCATTTTTAGGAGACCTAATGAAAAACTGTTTTTT
J gene: TRBJ2-7; V gene: TRBV29-1; clone size: once; D gene: .; CDR3 protein: CSVASGGGGLVEQYF; CDR3 DNA: TGCAGCGTTGCGTCAGGGGGCGGGGGACTTGTGGAGCAGTACTTC
J gene: TRBJ1-5; V gene: TRBV2; clone size: .; D gene: .; CDR3 protein: CASSEERDQPQHF; CDR3 DNA: TGTGCCAGCAGTGAAGAGAGGGATCAGCCCCAGCATTTT
J gene: TRBJ2-5; V gene: TRBV5-1; clone size: .; D gene: .; CDR3 protein: CASSLNRWFQETQYF; CDR3 DNA: TGCGCCAGCAGCTTGAACAGGTGGTTTCAAGAGACCCAGTACTTC
J gene: TRBJ2-1; V gene: TRBV5-6; clone size: .; D gene: TRBD2; CDR3 protein: CASGGGAGGSIYNEQFF; CDR3 DNA: TGTGCCAGCGGAGGGGGAGCGGGAGGTTCCATCTACAATGAGCAGTTCTTC
J gene: TRBJ2-4; V gene: TRBV5-4; clone size: .; D gene: TRBD1; CDR3 protein: CASSEQGARGKNIQYF; CDR3 DNA: TGTGCCAGCAGCGAACAGGGGGCGCGCGGCAAAAACATTCAGTACTTC
J gene: TRBJ2-3; V gene: TRBV5-1; clone size: once; D gene: TRBD2; CDR3 protein: CASSLGTSVITDTQYF; CDR3 DNA: TGCGCCAGCAGCCTAGGGACTAGCGTTATCACAGATACGCAGTATTTT
J gene: TRBJ1-1; V gene: TRBV6-5; clone size: .; D gene: .; CDR3 protein: CASTDARVAEAFF; CDR3 DNA: TGTGCCAGCACCGACGCCAGGGTTGCTGAAGCTTTCTTT
J gene: TRBJ1-3; V gene: TRBV27; clone size: .; D gene: TRBD1; CDR3 protein: CASRSTGVAGNTIYF; CDR3 DNA: TGTGCCAGCAGATCTACAGGGGTGGCCGGAAACACCATATATTTT
J gene: TRBJ1-2; V gene: TRBV6-5; clone size: .; D gene: TRBD1; CDR3 protein: CASSFDRVANYGYTF; CDR3 DNA: TGTGCCAGCAGTTTCGACAGGGTAGCTAACTATGGCTACACCTTC
J gene: TRBJ2-7; V gene: TRBV5-1; clone size: .; D gene: .; CDR3 protein: CASSFRDSSSYEQYF; CDR3 DNA: TGCGCCAGCAGCTTTCGGGACTCGAGCTCCTACGAGCAGTACTTC
J gene: TRBJ1-4; V gene: TRBV13; clone size: .; D gene: .; CDR3 protein: CASSSNNEKLFF; CDR3 DNA: TGTGCCAGCAGCTCAAATAATGAAAAACTGTTTTTT
J gene: TRBJ1-5; V gene: TRBV7-2; clone size: .; D gene: TRBD1; CDR3 protein: CASSRTGGNQPQHF; CDR3 DNA: TGTGCCAGCAGCCGGACAGGGGGCAATCAGCCCCAGCATTTT